This T cell receptor beta chain originates from a study of blood T cells in healthy people across ages (dated by TCRdb to between 2014 and 2017). In terms of the full investigation: In model experiments, template switching captured roughly one uniquely barcoded TCR beta cDNA molecule for every two T cells. Donors of different ages were randomly distributed across sequencing lanes to avoid experimental bias. Age-related changes in TCR beta repertoire diversity were measured in the study by deep sequencing normalized with unique cDNA molecular identifiers. For two donors (one aged 18 to 29 and one aged 80 or older), the study analyzed two additional independent replicas of 1 million unique cDNA reads from the same blood draw. The donors were divided into four age groups: young (average about 16 years), middle-aged (approximately 39), aged (under 70) and long-lived (roughly 86). General conclusions and limits of the study: The percentage of naive T cells measured by flow cytometry correlated strongly with observed TCR beta diversity. Donor CMV infection status was unknown, potentially confounding age-related changes in expanded clonotypes. Estimates of total diversity based on one million sequenced T cells were considered lower bounds and underestimates. Compared with the aged group, the long-lived group had more naive CD4+ T cells, fewer expanded clones and increased TCR diversity, a pattern suggesting age selection. Observed TCR beta diversity per million T cells fell roughly linearly with age, and a significant reduction was already apparent by age around 39. Since profiling was done on bulk unsorted PBMCs, naive and antigen-experienced compartments could not be conclusively compared.

The library was built by means of 5' RACE. Sequencing used an Illumina HiSeq 2500. A second PCR of about 6 to 11 cycles was performed with a sample-barcoded 5' primer and a J-beta primer mix. Each TCR beta cDNA molecule received a unique molecular identifier from a template-switch 5' adaptor carrying 12 random nucleotides. Each sample yielded at least 2.5 million CDR3-containing paired-end reads. The Mint cDNA synthesis kit, primed by a TRBC-specific oligonucleotide, was used to synthesize first-strand cDNA from all RNA. Following uracil-DNA glycosylase treatment, all cDNA underwent a first 18-cycle PCR with the universal primers M1SS and BC2_uni_R. Per the original workflow: Normalization of each sample was performed by random selection of 1 million high-quality reads, each carrying a distinct molecular identifier. Reads sharing molecular identifiers were discarded rather than binned into consensus sequences. CDR3 identification, clonotype clustering and error correction used MiTCR with a Q25 quality threshold and the strictest error-elimination algorithm. A nonparametric unseen species model with Euler transformation was used to estimate a lower bound on total TCR beta diversity. TCRdb handled the public reads itself, with Q25 trimming in fastp and clone calling in MiXCR, and kept productive beta chains. Every distinct CDR3 protein forms one entry, paired with its most common genes and DNA. The V and J calls were not made by the authors but by TCRdb's processing. This sample has approximately 1,100,000 distinct CDR3 sequences in its table, and around 43% of those were observed once. The top ten constitute 15% to 20% of the sample.

With respect to this clonotype: Its cognate antigen has yet to be identified. Within one base of it there is no much larger clone, and no base qualities were kept.

Systemically healthy Caucasian individuals from Russia, roughly 40 in total and aged roughly 6 to 95 years, were included as donors. Each donor gave roughly 9 milliliters of peripheral blood, drawn into EDTA-treated Vacutainer tubes. Ficoll-Paque density-gradient centrifugation was used to isolate PBMCs, with at least 6.5 million obtained per sample. Trizol reagent was used to extract total RNA from PBMCs, with at least 5.5 micrograms per sample. Naive CD45RAhigh/CD27high T cell percentages were measured by flow cytometry on a PBMC aliquot from every donor. The receptor was derived from a woman in her sixties or seventies in good health. Material: blood.

CDR3 reads: CASSLVGAAYNEQFF. The DNA sequence is TGCGCCAGCAGCTTGGTAGGGGCGGCCTACAATGAGCAGTTCTTC. The chain links TRBV5-1 with TRBJ2-1, with TRBD1 tentatively as D gene (5 bases match). Via the germline V gene, CDR1 is SGHRS and CDR2 YFSETQ. The CDR3 holds 15 amino acids from the cysteine to the phenylalanine. Solely the CDR3 DNA is kept, with 45 bases framed from the first base. V drops 0 bases and J drops 2 bases, leaving 9 bases in between.